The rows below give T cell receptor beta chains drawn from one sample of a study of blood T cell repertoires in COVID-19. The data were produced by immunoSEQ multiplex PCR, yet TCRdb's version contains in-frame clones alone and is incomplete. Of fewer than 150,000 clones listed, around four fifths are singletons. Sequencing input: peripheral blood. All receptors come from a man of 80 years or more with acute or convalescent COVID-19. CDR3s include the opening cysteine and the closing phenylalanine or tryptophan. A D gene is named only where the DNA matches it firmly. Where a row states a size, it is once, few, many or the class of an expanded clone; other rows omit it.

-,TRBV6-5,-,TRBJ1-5,CASSNERVNQPQHF,TGTGCCAGCAGTAACGAAAGAGTCAATCAGCCCCAGCATTTT
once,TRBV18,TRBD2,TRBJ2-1,CASSRGLAGGLEQFF,TGTGCCAGCTCCCGCGGACTAGCGGGGGGCCTTGAGCAGTTCTTC
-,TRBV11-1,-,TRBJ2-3,CASSLDPSTDTQYF,TGTGCCAGCAGCTTAGATCCAAGCACAGATACGCAGTATTTT
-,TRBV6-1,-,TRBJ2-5,CASSELTGRQETQYF,TGTGCCAGCAGTGAGCTGACAGGGAGGCAAGAGACCCAGTACTTC
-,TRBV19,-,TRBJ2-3,CASSTSGRSRTDTQYF,TGTGCCAGTAGTACTTCAGGGCGTTCCCGCACAGATACGCAGTATTTT
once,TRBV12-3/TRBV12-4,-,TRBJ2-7,CASSHRTGYEQYF,TGTGCCAGCAGTCACAGGACCGGCTACGAGCAGTACTTC
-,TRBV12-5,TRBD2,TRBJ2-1,CASGILAGGPSSYNEQFF,TGTGCTAGTGGAATACTAGCGGGGGGCCCGAGCTCCTACAATGAGCAGTTCTTC
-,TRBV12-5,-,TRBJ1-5,CASGRSGDGQPQHF,TGTGCTAGTGGCCGATCGGGGGATGGTCAGCCCCAGCATTTT
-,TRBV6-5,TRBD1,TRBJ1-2,CASSSGTGENGYTF,TGTGCCAGCAGTTCCGGGACAGGGGAAAATGGCTACACCTTC
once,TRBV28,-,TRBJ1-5,CASTGTLERPQHF,TGTGCCAGCACCGGGACTTTAGAGCGGCCCCAGCATTTT
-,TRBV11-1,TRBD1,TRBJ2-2,CASSLLAQGYTGELFF,TGTGCCAGCAGCTTACTTGCACAGGGGTACACCGGGGAGCTGTTTTTT
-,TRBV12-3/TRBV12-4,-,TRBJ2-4,CASSSVVDIQYF,TGTGCCAGCAGCTCCGTCGTTGACATTCAGTACTTC
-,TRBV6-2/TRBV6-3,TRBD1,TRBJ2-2,CASSFLLGTAGELFF,TGTGCCAGCAGTTTCTTATTGGGGACAGCCGGGGAGCTGTTTTTT
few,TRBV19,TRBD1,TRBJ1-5,CASSIRQGRDSQPQHF,TGTGCCAGTAGTATCCGACAGGGAAGGGATAGTCAGCCCCAGCATTTT
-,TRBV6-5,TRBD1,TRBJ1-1,CASSGTGQNTEAFF,TGTGCCAGCAGCGGGACAGGGCAGAACACTGAAGCTTTCTTT
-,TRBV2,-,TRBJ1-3,CASSADRKSSGNTIYF,TGTGCCAGCAGTGCCGACAGGAAATCCTCTGGAAACACCATATATTTT
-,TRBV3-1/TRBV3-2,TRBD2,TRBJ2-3,CASRSGGAWTDTQYF,TGTGCCAGCCGAAGCGGGGGGGCTTGGACAGATACGCAGTATTTT
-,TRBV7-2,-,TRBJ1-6,CASSVVAGQNSPLHF,TGTGCCAGCAGCGTAGTCGCAGGGCAAAATTCACCCCTCCACTTT
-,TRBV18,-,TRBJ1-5,CASSQASGGGDQPQHF,TGTGCCAGCTCACAAGCTTCGGGGGGTGGCGATCAGCCCCAGCATTTT
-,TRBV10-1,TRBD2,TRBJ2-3,CASSSGLAGDCSTDTQYF,TGCGCCAGCAGCTCGGGACTAGCGGGGGATTGTAGCACAGATACGCAGTATTTT
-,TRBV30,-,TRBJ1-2,CAWSVSWDTYFYGYTF,TGTGCCTGGAGTGTATCTTGGGACACATATTTTTATGGCTACACCTTC
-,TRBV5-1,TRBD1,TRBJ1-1,CASSPRTGGTEAFF,TGCGCCAGCAGCCCACGGACAGGGGGTACTGAAGCTTTCTTT
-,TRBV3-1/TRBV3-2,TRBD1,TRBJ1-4,CASSQGTGGNEKLFF,TGTGCCAGCAGCCAAGGCACAGGGGGTAATGAAAAACTGTTTTTT
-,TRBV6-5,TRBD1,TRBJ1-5,CATPGETGNDQPQHF,TGTGCCACCCCGGGGGAGACAGGGAATGATCAGCCCCAGCATTTT
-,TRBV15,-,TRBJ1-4,CATSRYQRVDEKLFF,TGTGCCACCAGCAGATATCAGAGGGTGGATGAAAAACTGTTTTTT
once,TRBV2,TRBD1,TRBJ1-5,CASSDRTGGDQPQHF,TGTGCCAGCAGTGACAGGACAGGGGGGGATCAGCCCCAGCATTTT
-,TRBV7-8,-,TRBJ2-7,CASSLGEFEQYF,TGTGCCAGCAGCTTAGGAGAGTTCGAGCAGTACTTC
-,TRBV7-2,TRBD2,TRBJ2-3,CASTYSGGKDTQYF,TGTGCCAGCACCTACAGCGGGGGAAAAGATACGCAGTATTTT
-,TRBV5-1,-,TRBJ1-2,CASSLAPARDGYTF,TGCGCCAGCAGCTTGGCTCCCGCCAGGGATGGCTACACCTTC
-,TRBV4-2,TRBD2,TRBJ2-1,CASSQEPLAGDNEQFF,TGTGCCAGCAGCCAAGAGCCACTAGCGGGGGACAATGAGCAGTTCTTC
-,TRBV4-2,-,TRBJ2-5,CASSQDLAGRETQYF,TGTGCCAGCAGCCAAGATTTGGCAGGCCGAGAGACCCAGTACTTC
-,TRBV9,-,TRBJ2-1,CASSPREKSYNEQFF,TGTGCCAGCAGCCCACGCGAGAAATCCTACAATGAGCAGTTCTTC
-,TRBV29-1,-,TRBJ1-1,CSAVKDSPMNTEAFF,TGCAGCGCCGTTAAGGACAGCCCCATGAACACTGAAGCTTTCTTT
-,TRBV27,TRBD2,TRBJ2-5,CASSPPRGGKETQYF,TGTGCCAGCAGTCCACCCCGGGGAGGGAAAGAGACCCAGTACTTC
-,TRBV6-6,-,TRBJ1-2,CASSQSGGYGYTF,TGTGCCAGCAGCCAGTCGGGAGGTTATGGCTACACCTTC
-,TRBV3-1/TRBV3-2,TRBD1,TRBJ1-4,CASSPRDRGLKLFF,TGTGCCAGCAGCCCCCGGGACAGGGGGCTCAAACTGTTTTTT
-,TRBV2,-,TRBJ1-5,CASSVRQGLNQPQHF,TGTGCCAGCAGTGTTAGGCAGGGGTTAAATCAGCCCCAGCATTTT
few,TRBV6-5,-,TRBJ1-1,CASSYLTEAFF,TGTGCCAGCAGTTACCTCACTGAAGCTTTCTTT
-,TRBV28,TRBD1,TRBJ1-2,CASSLLQGARGYTF,TGTGCCAGCAGTTTATTACAGGGGGCTCGGGGCTACACCTTC
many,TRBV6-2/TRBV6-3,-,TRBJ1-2,CASSLAPYGYTF,TGTGCCAGCAGTTTGGCTCCTTATGGCTACACCTTC
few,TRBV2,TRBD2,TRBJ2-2,CASSPLAGLNTGELFF,TGTGCCAGCAGCCCTCTAGCGGGGTTGAACACCGGGGAGCTGTTTTTT
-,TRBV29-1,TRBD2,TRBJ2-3,CSVEGTSGTSDTQYF,TGCAGCGTTGAAGGGACTAGCGGAACTTCAGATACGCAGTATTTT
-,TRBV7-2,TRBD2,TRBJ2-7,CASSLESGGAHEQYF,TGTGCCAGCAGCTTAGAGAGCGGGGGGGCCCACGAGCAGTACTTC
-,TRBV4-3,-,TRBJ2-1,CASSQDPVPRGAADEQFF,TGCGCCAGCAGCCAAGATCCGGTTCCCCGGGGGGCCGCGGATGAGCAGTTCTTC
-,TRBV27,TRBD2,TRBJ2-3,CASTKWEGGDTQYF,TGTGCCAGCACCAAGTGGGAGGGAGGCGATACGCAGTATTTT
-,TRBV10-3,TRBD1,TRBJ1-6,CAIRERGDSGNSPLHF,TGTGCCATCAGGGAGAGAGGGGACAGCGGTAATTCACCCCTCCACTTT
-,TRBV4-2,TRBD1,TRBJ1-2,CASRQAGTDNYGYTF,TGTGCCAGCAGGCAGGCCGGGACAGATAACTATGGCTACACCTTC
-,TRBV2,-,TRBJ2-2,CASSQVNTGELFF,TGTGCCAGCAGTCAGGTGAACACCGGGGAGCTGTTTTTT
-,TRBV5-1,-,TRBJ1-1,CASSRPDSRGTEAFF,TGCGCCAGCAGCCGTCCGGACAGTCGGGGAACTGAAGCTTTCTTT
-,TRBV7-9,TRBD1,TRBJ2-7,CASSLVPTGGYEQYF,TGTGCCAGCAGCTTAGTTCCGACAGGGGGATACGAGCAGTACTTC
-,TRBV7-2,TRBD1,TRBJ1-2,CASSLVGRGRTTASYGYTF,TGTGCCAGCAGCTTAGTAGGCAGGGGGCGAACGACCGCCAGCTATGGCTACACCTTC